This T cell receptor beta chain was identified during a study of regulatory T cells in long-lasting Graves disease. Across the whole study: For a period under 3 months, newly diagnosed Graves' patients had taken antithyroid drugs.

Relying on iRepertoire HTBI primers and Arm-PCR of CDR3 regions, the team built TCR beta libraries. In TCRdb, the multiplex PCR reads were re-called with MiXCR into one record per CDR3 protein. The top ten hold over 9.5% of the sample, which has about 210,000 distinct CDR3 sequences, around a fifth seen once. Time point here: newly diagnosed GD, antithyroid drugs for less than 3 months. Following extraction of RNA from PBMCs, that RNA was used to make the TCR library. This clonotype has a count of ten or more. The same sample was also used in a study of T cells in Graves' hyperthyroidism and ophthalmopathy. That source reports: It was a median approximately 6 months before onset that the model predicted ophthalmopathy.

This material consisted of peripheral blood mononuclear cells (PBMCs), taken at new diagnosis, from a patient treated with antithyroid drugs. This TCR derives from a woman in her twenties or thirties with Graves disease.

The CDR3 DNA sequence: TGTGCCAGCAGTGCGGAGACCATATATTTT. Amino acid sequence: CASSAETIYF. The chain links TRBV2 to TRBJ1-3, with D uncertain. The CDR3 covers 10 residues. Germline CDR1 is SNHLY and CDR2 is FYNNEI. Trimming removed 4 bases from V and 10 bases from J, with 5 bases in between.